The T cell receptor beta chain under discussion was sequenced for a study of blood T cell repertoires in COVID-19. Overall study context: The analysed material was cDNA or gDNA that came from T cells, B-cell-depleted T cells, or PBMCs.

This CDR3 has 15 amino acids. V lost 0 bases and J lost 3, with 12 bases in between. The germline gives CDR1 MNHNS, CDR2 SASEGT. Participants spanned ages 18 to 89 years and resided in roughly 26 US areas. Cohort 3 recovery required two negative PCRs, clearance, or symptom resolution. Authors' data handling: Reference gene primer amplification in the assay estimated nucleated cell counts. Assay used: immunoSEQ multiplex PCR; TCRdb lists only in-frame clones, some missing. D and trimming were read from the DNA, whereas the V and J calls and clone size are those reported in that table. Of about 130,000 clones in the sample, around four fifths were seen once.

Sequenced input: PBMCs or T cells enriched from blood (not recorded which). The gene calls are TRBV6-1 and TRBJ2-7; D is ambiguous. The sequence was collected from a man aged 25 to 45 who had recovered from COVID-19. This chain's CDR3 is CASSEAAADFYEQYV. CDR3 DNA: TGTGCCAGCAGTGAAGCGGCCGCGGATTTCTACGAGCAGTACGTC.